These 9 T cell receptor beta chains were sequenced from one sample in a study of blood T cell repertoires in COVID-19. TCRdb's copy holds only in-frame clones and misses some; the assay was immunoSEQ multiplex PCR. Of about 230,000 clones in the sample, about 85% were seen once. Sequenced sample: PBMCs or T cells enriched from blood (not recorded which). Receptors were obtained from a man in his thirties or forties who had recovered from COVID-19.

The sample holds a few counts of this clone. The chain couples TRBV11-2 to TRBJ2-7, with 9 bases identical to TRBD1. V shed 8 bases, J shed 3 bases, and the junction held 5 bases outside the gene matches. The germline V gene has CDR1 SGHAT and CDR2 FQNNGV. This CDR3 is 13 amino acids long. The CDR3 DNA reads TGTGCCAGCGGGACAGGGAGGGACTACGAGCAGTACTTC. It yields the protein CASGTGRDYEQYF.

The rearrangement uses TRBV29-1 and TRBJ1-1; D perhaps matches TRBD1 (6 bases). The V and J ends lost 6 bases and 5 bases respectively, with 22 bases between them. The V gene's germline CDR1 is SQVTM and CDR2 ANQGSEA. This CDR3 contains 15 residues. CDR3 sequence (DNA): TGCAGCGTCATAAAGGGGGGGGAAGCGTGGACTGAAGCTTTCTTT. This sequence encodes CSVIKGGEAWTEAFF.

This chain links TRBV5-4 with TRBJ1-2; D is perhaps TRBD1 (5 bases). V was clipped by 3 bases and J by 8 bases, with 20 bases between them. Germline lookup yields CDR1 SGHNT and CDR2 YYREEE (reference sequence). There are 15 residues in the CDR3. As DNA, the CDR3 is TGTGCCAGCAGCTCCCCCCCAGGACACACTTTGGGCTACACCTTC. Translation gives CASSSPPGHTLGYTF. Full variable domain (outside the CDR3, taken from reference TRBV5-4 and TRBJ1-2): ETGVTQSPTHLIKTRGQQVTLRCSSQSGHNTVSWYQQALGQGPQFIFQYYREEENGRGNFPPRFSGLQFPNYSSELNVNALELDDSALYLCASSSPPGHTLGYTFGSGTRLTVV.

This clone was seen once. The chain employs TRBV30 and TRBJ2-7; TRBD2 matches at 10 bases. V trimming: 4 bases; J trimming: 0 bases; junction bases outside the gene matches: 3. This CDR3 is built from 14 residues. Germline V CDR1 and CDR2: GTSNPN, SVGIG (reference sequence). CDR3 residues: CAWNIAGGSYEQYF. The CDR3 coding sequence is TGTGCCTGGAACATAGCGGGGGGCTCCTACGAGCAGTACTTC.

This chain joins TRBV7-9 and TRBJ1-1, with D possibly being TRBD1 (5 bases). V was trimmed by 1 base and J by 3 bases, leaving 12 bases between them. The germline V gene has CDR1 SEHNR and CDR2 FQNEAQ (reference sequence). The CDR3 is 15 amino acids. The DNA for the CDR3 is TGTGCCAGCAGCTTAGGGACATCGAGTTACACTGAAGCTTTCTTT. Residues: CASSLGTSSYTEAFF.

This chain links TRBV28 with TRBJ1-2; the D gene is possibly TRBD1 (6 bases). V lost 5 bases and J lost 4, with 14 bases in between. Germline CDR1 reads MDHEN; CDR2 reads SYDVKM. The CDR3 length is 14 residues. CDR3 bases: TGTGCCAGCAGTCCCGACAGGATCGGCTATGGCTACACCTTC. Protein product: CASSPDRIGYGYTF.

The chain joins TRBV28 to TRBJ1-2; 7 nucleotides line up with TRBD1. After removal of 2 bases from V and 0 bases from J, the junction contained 3 bases not matched to a gene. CDR3 length equals 15 residues. Germline loops: CDR1 MDHEN, CDR2 SYDVKM. Here the CDR3 reads CASSLTGDTNYGYTF. In DNA form, the CDR3 reads TGTGCCAGCAGTTTAACAGGGGACACTAACTATGGCTACACCTTC.

This clone was detected only once. The chain combines TRBV4-3 with TRBJ1-1; D ambiguous. The germline V gene encodes CDR1 LGHNA and CDR2 YSLEER. V lost 4 bases to trimming and J lost 2 bases, with 14 bases between them. The CDR3 loop spans 15 amino acids. The CDR3 sequence: CASSLRRGFNTEAFF. The CDR3 nucleotides are TGCGCCAGCAGCCTACGCCGCGGTTTTAACACTGAAGCTTTCTTT.

This chain joins TRBV4-3 and TRBJ1-2, with D possibly being TRBD1 (5 bases). The CDR3 totals 17 residues. Trimming removed 0 bases from V and 4 bases from J, with 18 bases in between. Germline loops: CDR1 LGHNA, CDR2 YSLEER. The CDR3 region has the DNA TGCGCCAGCAGCCAAGAGTCCGACAGAATACTGGGCTATGGCTACACCTTC. As protein: CASSQESDRILGYGYTF.